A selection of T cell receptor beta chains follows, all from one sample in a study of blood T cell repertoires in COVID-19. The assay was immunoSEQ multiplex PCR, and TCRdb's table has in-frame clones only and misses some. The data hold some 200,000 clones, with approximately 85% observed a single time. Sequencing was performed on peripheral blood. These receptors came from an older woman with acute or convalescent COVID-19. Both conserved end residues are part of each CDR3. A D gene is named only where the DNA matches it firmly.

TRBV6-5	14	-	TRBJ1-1	CASSLGTLGTEAFF
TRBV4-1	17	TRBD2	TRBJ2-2	CASSEIRTSENTGELFF
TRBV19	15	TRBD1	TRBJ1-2	CASSPTGVRRSGYTF
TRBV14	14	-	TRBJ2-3	CASSQDTVGDTQYF
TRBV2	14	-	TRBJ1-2	CASSAISGVQGYTF
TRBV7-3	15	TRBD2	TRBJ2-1	CASSLTLAGVSEQFF
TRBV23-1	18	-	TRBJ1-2	CASSQSPSPGYGSCGYTF
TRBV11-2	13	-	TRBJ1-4	CASSSPYSEKLFF
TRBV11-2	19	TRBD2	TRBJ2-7	CASTSGLVAAGAISYEQYF
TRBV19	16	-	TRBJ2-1	CASRVGGPPSYNEQFF
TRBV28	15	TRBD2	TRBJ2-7	CASSGPLQGEGEQYF
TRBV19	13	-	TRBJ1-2	CASSIEGHRGYTF
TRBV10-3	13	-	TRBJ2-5	CAIKSQGGETQYF